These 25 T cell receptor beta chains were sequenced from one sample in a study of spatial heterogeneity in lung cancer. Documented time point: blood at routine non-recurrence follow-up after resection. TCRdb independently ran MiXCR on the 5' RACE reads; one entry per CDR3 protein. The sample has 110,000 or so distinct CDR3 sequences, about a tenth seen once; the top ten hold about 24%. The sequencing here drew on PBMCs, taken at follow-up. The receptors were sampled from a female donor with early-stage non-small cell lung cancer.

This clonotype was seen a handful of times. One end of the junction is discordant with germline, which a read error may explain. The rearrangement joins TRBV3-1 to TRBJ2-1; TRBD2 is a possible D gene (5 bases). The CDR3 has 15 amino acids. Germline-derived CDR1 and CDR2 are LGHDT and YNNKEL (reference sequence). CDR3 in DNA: TGTGCCAGCAACCAAGTTTTGGGAGTGGGCAATGAGCAGTTCTTC. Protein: CASNQVLGVGNEQFF.

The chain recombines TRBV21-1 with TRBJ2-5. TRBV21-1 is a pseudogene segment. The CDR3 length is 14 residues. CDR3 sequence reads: CASSDTTAEETQYF. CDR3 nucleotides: TGTGCCAGCAGCGACACAACAGCCGAAGAGACCCAGTACTTC.

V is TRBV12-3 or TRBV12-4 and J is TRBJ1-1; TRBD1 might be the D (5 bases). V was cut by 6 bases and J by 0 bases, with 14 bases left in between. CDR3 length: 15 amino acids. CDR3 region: CASRPTGRMNTEAFF. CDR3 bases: TGTGCCAGCAGGCCTACGGGACGGATGAACACTGAAGCTTTCTTT.

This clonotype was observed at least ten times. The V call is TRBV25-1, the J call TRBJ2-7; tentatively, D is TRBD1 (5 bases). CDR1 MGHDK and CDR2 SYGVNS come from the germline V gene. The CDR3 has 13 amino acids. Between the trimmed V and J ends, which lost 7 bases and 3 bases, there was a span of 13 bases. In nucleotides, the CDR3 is TGTGCCAGCAAAATTGACAGCCGCTACGAGCAGTACGTC. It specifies CASKIDSRYEQYV.

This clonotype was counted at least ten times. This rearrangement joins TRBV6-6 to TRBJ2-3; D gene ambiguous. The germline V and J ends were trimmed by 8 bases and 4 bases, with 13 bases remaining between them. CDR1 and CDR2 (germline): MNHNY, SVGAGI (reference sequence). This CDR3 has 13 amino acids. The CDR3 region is CASYLGWPDTQYF. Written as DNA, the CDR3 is TGTGCCAGCTATTTGGGGTGGCCAGATACGCAGTATTTT.

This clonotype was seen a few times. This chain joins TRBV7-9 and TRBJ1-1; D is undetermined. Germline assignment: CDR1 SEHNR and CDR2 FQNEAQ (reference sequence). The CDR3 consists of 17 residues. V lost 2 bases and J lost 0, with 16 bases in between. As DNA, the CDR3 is TGTGCCAGCAGCTTATCTGGGCGGGCGACTATGAACACTGAAGCTTTCTTT. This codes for CASSLSGRATMNTEAFF.

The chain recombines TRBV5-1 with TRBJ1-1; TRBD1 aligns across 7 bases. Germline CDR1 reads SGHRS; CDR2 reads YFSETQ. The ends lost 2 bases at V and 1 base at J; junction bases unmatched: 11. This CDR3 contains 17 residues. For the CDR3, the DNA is TGCGCCAGCAGCTTCCCCGCAACAGGGGCGAGGAACACTGAAGCTTTCTTT. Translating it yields CASSFPATGARNTEAFF.

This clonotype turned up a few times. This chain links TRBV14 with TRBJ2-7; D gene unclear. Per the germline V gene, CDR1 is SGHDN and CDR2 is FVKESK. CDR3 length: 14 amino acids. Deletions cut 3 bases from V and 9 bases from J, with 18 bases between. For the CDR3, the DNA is TGTGCCAGCAGCCACCTGACGGTGTCCGAGTGGCAGTACTTC. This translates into CASSHLTVSEWQYF.

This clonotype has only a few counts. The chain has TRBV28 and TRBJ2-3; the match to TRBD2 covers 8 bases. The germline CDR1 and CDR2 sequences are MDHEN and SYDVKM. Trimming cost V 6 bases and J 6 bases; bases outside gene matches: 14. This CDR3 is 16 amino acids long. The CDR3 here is CASSLVASGPADTQYF. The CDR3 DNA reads TGTGCCAGCAGCCTGGTGGCTAGCGGGCCGGCGGATACGCAGTATTTT.

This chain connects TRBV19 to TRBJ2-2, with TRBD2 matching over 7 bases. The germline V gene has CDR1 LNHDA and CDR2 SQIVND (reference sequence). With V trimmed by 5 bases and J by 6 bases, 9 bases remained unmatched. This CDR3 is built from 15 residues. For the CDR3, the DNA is TGTGCCAGTAGTGTTCGGGGGGAGTCACCCGGGGAGCTGTTTTTT. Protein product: CASSVRGESPGELFF.

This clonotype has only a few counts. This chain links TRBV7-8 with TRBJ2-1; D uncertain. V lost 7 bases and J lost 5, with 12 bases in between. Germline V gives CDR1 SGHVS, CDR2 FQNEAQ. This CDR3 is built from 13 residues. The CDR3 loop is CASKQWTDNEQFF. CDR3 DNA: TGTGCCAGCAAACAGTGGACGGACAATGAGCAGTTCTTC.

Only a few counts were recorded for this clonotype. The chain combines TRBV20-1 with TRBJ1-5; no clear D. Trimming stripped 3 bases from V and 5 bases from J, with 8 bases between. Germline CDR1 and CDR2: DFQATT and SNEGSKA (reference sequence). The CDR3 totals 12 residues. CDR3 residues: CSARAGDQPQHF. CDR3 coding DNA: TGCAGTGCTAGGGCCGGCGATCAGCCCCAGCATTTT.

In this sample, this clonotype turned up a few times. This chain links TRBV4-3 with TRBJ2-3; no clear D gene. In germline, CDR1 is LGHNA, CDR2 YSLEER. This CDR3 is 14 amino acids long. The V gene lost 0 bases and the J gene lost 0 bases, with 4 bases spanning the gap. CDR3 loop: CASSQDRSTDTQYF. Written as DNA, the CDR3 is TGCGCCAGCAGCCAAGATAGGAGCACAGATACGCAGTATTTT.

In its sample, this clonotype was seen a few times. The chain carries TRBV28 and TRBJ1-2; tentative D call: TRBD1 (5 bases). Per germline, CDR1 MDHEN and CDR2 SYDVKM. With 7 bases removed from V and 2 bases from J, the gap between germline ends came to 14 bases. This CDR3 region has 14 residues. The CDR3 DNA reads TGTGCCAGCAACGGGCAGGGCATAAACTATGGCTACACCTTC. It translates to CASNGQGINYGYTF.

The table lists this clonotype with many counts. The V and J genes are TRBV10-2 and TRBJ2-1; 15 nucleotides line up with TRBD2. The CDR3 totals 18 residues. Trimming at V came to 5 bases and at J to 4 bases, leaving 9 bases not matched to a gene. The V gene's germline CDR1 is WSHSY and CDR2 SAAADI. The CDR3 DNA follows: TGCGCCAGCAGTAGGACTAGCGGGAGGGGTATCAGATACAATGAGCAGTTCTTC. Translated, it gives CASSRTSGRGIRYNEQFF.

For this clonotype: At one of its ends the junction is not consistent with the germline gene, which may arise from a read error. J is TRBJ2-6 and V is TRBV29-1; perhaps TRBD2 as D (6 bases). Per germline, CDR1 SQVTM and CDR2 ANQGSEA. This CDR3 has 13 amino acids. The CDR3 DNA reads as TGCTGCGTGGGGGGCTCTGGGGCCAACGTCCTGACTTTC. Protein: CCVGGSGANVLTF.

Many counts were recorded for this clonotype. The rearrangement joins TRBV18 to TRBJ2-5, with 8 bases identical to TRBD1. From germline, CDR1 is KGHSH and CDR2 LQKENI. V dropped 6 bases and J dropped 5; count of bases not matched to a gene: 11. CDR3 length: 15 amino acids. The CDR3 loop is CASSPGQGSSETQYF. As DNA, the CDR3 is TGTGCCAGCTCCCCCGGACAGGGCTCGTCCGAGACCCAGTACTTC.

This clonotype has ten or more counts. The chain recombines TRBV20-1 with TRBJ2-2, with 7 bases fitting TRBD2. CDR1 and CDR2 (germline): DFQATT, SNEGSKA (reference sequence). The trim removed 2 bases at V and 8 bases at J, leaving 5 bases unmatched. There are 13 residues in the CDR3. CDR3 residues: CSARRSGGGELFF. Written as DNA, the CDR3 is TGCAGTGCTAGACGATCGGGAGGAGGGGAGCTGTTTTTT.

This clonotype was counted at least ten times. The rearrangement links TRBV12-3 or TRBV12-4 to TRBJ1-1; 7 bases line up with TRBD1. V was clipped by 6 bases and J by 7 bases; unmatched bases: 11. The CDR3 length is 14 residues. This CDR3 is CASSQRGQTHEAFF. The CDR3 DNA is TGTGCCAGCAGCCAAAGGGGACAGACCCATGAAGCTTTCTTT.

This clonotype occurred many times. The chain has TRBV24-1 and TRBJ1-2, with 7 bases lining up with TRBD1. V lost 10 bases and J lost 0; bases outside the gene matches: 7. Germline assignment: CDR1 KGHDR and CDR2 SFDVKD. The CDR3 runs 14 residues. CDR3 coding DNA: TGTGCCACTGCTCCGGGACAGTCTAACTATGGCTACACCTTC. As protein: CATAPGQSNYGYTF.

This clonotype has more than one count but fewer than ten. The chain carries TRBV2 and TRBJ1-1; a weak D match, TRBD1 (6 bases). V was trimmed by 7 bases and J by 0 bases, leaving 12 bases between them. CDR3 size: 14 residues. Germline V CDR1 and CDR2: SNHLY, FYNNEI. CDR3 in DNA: TGTGCCAGCACGCTCGGACAGCTGAACACTGAAGCTTTCTTT. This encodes CASTLGQLNTEAFF.

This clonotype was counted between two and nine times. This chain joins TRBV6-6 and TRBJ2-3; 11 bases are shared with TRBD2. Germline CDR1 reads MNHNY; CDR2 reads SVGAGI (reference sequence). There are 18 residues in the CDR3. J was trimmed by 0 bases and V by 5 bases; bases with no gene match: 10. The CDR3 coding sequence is TGTGCCAGCAGTGAATCCGGGACTAGCGGAACTAGCACAGATACGCAGTATTTT. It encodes CASSESGTSGTSTDTQYF.

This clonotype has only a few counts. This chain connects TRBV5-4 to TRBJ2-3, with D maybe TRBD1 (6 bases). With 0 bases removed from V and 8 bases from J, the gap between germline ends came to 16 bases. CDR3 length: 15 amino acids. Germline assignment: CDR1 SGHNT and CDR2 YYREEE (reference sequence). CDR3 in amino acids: CASSLVQGWVGTQYF. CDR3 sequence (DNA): TGTGCCAGCAGCTTGGTGCAGGGGTGGGTTGGTACGCAGTATTTT.

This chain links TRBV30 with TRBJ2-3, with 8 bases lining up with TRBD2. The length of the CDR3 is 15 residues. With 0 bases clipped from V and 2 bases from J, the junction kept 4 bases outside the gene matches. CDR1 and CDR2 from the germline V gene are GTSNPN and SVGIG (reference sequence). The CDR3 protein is CAWSVRLALTDTQYF. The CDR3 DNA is TGTGCCTGGAGTGTACGACTAGCGCTCACAGATACGCAGTATTTT. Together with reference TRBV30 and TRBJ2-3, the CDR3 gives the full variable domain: SQTIHQWPATLVQPVGSPLSLECTVEGTSNPNLYWYRQAAGRGLQLLFYSVGIGQISSEVPQNLSASRPQDRQFILSSKKLLLSDSGFYLCAWSVRLALTDTQYFGPGTRLTVL.

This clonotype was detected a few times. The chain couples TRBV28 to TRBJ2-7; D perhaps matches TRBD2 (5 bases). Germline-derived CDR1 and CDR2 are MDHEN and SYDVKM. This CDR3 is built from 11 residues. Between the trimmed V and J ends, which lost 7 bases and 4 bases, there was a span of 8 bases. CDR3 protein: CASMTGYEQYF. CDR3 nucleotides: TGTGCCAGCATGACGGGGTACGAGCAGTACTTC. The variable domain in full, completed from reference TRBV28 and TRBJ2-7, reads DVKVTQSSRYLVKRTGEKVFLECVQDMDHENMFWYRQDPGLGLRLIYFSYDVKMKEKGDIPEGYSVSREKKERFSLILESASTNQTSMYLCASMTGYEQYFGPGTRLTVT.